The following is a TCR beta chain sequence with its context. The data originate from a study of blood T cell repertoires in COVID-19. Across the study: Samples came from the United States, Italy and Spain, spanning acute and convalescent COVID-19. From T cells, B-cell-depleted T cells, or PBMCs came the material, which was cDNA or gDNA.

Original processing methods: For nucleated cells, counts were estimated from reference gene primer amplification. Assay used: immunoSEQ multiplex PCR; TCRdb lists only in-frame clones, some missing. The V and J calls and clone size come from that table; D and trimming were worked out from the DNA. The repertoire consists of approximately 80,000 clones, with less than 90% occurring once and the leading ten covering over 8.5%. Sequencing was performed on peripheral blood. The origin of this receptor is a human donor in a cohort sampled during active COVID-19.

For the CDR3, the DNA is TGTGCCAGCAGTTTCAGGGGGGCGGATGAGCAGTTCTTC. Amino acid sequence: CASSFRGADEQFF. This chain links TRBV12-3 or TRBV12-4 with TRBJ2-1; D perhaps matches TRBD1 (7 bases). The V gene lost 3 bases and the J gene lost 8 bases, with 11 bases spanning the gap. This CDR3 comprises 13 residues.